This T cell receptor beta chain was identified in a study of Ad26.COV2.S vaccination and SARS-CoV-2 variants. Trimming stripped 3 bases from V and 12 bases from J, with 9 bases between. CDR3 size: 11 residues. The protocol was immunoSEQ multiplex PCR, while the TCRdb copy is restricted to in-frame clones and leaves out a portion. The sample carries about 350,000 clones, 75% to 90% recorded once. Treatment described: over 15 received Ad26.COV2.S at low or high dose, single or two shots; roughly 5 received placebo; per-sample allocation not given. On day 63 after the first injection, vaccine and placebo recipients gave samples.

The chain combines TRBV12-3 or TRBV12-4 with TRBJ2-1, with TRBD2 as a possible D gene (6 bases). This receptor was taken from a person between 18 and 65 years old who received the Ad26.COV2.S COVID-19 vaccine or a placebo. This specimen was peripheral blood, taken in a trial of Ad26.COV2.S vaccine versus placebo. DNA for the CDR3: TGTGCCAGCAGTTTTGGGGGGTGGCAGTTCTTC. Translated, it gives CASSFGGWQFF.